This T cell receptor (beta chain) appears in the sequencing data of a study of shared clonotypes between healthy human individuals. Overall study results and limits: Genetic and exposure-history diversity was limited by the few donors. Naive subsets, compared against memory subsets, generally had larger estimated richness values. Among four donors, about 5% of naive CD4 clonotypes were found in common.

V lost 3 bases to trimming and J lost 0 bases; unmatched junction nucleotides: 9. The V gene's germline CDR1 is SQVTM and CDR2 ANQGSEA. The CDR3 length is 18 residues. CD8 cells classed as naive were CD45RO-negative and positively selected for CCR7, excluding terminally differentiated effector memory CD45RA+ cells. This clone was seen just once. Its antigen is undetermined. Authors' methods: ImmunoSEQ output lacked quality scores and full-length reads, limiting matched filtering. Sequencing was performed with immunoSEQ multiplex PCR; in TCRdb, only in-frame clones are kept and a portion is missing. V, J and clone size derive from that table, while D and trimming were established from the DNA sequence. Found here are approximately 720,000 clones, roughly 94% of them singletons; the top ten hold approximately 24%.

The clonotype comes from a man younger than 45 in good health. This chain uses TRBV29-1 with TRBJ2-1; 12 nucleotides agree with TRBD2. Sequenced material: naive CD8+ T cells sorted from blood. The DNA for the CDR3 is TGCAGCGTTGAGGGCGAGACTAGCGGGAGCGGCTCCTACAATGAGCAGTTCTTC. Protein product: CSVEGETSGSGSYNEQFF.